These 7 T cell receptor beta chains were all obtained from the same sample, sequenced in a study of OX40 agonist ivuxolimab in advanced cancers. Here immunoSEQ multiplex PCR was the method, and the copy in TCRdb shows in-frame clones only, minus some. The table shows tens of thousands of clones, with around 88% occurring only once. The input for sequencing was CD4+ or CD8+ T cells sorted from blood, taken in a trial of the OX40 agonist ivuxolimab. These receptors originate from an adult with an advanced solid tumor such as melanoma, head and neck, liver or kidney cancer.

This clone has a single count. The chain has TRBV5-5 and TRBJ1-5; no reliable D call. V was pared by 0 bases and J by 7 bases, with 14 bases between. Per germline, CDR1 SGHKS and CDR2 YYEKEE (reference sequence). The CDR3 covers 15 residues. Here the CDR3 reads CASSLGWGNQQPQHF. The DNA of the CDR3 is TGTGCCAGCAGCTTGGGTTGGGGTAATCAACAGCCCCAGCATTTT.

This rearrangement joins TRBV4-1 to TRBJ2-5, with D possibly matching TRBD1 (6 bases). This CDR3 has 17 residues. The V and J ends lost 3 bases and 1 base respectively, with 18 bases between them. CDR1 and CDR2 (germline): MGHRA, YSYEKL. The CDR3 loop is CASSQGRTAASQETQYF. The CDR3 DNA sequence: TGCGCCAGCAGCCAGGGACGGACAGCGGCCTCCCAAGAGACCCAGTACTTC.

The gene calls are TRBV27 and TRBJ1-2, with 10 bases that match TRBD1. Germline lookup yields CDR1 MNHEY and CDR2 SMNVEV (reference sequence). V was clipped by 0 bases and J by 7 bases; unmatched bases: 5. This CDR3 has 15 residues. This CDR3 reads CASSLSGQGSFGYTF. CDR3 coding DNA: TGTGCCAGCAGTTTATCGGGACAGGGGTCGTTTGGCTACACCTTC.

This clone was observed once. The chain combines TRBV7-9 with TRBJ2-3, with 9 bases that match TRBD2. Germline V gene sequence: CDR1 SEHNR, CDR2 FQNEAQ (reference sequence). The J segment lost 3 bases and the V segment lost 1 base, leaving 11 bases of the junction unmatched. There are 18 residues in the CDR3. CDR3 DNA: TGTGCCAGCAGCTTAGTTCTAGCGGGGAGCTGGCGGACAGATACGCAGTATTTT. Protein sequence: CASSLVLAGSWRTDTQYF.

CDR3 loop: CASSIAQGDREIQETQYF. The CDR3 coding sequence is TGTGCCAGTAGTATAGCCCAGGGAGACAGGGAAATACAAGAGACCCAGTACTTC. This chain connects TRBV19 to TRBJ2-5, with 7 bases that match TRBD1. J gave up 2 bases and V 1 base, and 13 bases lay outside the gene matches. Germline-derived CDR1 and CDR2 are LNHDA and SQIVND (reference sequence). CDR3 length: 18 amino acids.

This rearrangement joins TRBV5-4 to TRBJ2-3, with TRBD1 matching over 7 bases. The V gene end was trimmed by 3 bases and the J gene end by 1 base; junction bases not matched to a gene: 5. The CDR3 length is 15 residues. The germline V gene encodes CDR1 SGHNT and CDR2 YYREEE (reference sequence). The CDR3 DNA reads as TGTGCCAGCAGCTCTAACAGGGGCCGCACAGATACGCAGTATTTT. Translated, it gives CASSSNRGRTDTQYF.

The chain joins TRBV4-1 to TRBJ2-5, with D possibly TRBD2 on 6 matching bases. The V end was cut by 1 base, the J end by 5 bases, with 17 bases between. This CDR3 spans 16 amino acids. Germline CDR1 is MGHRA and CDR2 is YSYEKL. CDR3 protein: CASSQGEGSGRETQYF. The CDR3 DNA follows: TGCGCCAGCAGCCAAGGGGAAGGGTCAGGGAGGGAGACCCAGTACTTC.